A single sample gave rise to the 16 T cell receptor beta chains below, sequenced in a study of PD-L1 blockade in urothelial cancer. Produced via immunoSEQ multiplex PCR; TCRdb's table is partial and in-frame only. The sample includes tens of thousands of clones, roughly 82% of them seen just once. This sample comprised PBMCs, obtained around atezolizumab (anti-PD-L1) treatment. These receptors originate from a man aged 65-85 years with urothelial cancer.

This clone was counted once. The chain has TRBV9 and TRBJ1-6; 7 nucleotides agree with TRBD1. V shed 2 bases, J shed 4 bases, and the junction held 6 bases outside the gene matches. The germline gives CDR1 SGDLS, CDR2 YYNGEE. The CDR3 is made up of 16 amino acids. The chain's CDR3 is CASSVVGDSYNSPLHF. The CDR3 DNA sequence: TGTGCCAGCAGCGTCGTAGGGGACAGTTATAATTCACCCCTCCACTTT.

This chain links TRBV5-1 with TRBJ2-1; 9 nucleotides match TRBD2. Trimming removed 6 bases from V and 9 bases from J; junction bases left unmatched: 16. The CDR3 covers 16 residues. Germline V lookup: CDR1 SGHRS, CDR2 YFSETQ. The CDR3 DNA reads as TGCGCCAGCAACCCAGGCGGGCGGGGGGGCCTGAGTGAGCAGTTCTTC. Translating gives CASNPGGRGGLSEQFF.

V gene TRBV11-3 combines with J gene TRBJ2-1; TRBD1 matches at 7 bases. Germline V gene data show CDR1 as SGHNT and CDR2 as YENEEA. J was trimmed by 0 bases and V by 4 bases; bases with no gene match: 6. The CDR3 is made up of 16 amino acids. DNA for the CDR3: TGTGCCAGCAGCTCCGGACAGGTGTCCTCCTACAATGAGCAGTTCTTC. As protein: CASSSGQVSSYNEQFF. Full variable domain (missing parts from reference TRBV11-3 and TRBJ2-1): EAGVVQSPRYKIIEKKQPVAFWCNPISGHNTLYWYLQNLGQGPELLIRYENEEAVDDSQLPKDRFSAERLKGVDSTLKIQPAELGDSAVYLCASSSGQVSSYNEQFFGPGTRLTVL.

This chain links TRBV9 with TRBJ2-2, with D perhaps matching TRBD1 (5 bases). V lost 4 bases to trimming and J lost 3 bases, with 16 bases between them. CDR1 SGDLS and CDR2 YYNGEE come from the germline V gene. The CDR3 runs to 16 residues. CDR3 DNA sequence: TGTGCCAGCAGCCCAGAAGGGGCCGGGTACACCGGGGAGCTGTTTTTT. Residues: CASSPEGAGYTGELFF.

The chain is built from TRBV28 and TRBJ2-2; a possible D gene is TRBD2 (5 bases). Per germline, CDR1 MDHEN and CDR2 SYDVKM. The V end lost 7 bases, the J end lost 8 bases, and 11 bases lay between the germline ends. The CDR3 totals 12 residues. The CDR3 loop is CASIGGPGELFF. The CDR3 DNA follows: TGTGCCAGCATAGGCGGGCCAGGGGAGCTGTTTTTT.

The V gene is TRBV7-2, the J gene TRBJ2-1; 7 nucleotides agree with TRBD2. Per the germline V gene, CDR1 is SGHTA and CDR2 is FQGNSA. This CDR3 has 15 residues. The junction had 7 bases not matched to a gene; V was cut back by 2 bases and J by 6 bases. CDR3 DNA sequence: TGTGCCAGCAGCTTATTCTGGCGGGAGAGCAATGAGCAGTTCTTC. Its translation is CASSLFWRESNEQFF.

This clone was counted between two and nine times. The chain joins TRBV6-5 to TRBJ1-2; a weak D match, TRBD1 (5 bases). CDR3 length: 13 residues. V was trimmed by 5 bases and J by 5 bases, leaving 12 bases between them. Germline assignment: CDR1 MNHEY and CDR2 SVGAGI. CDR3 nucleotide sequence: TGTGCCAGCAGTAAGGACACCCTATATGGCTACACCTTC. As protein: CASSKDTLYGYTF.

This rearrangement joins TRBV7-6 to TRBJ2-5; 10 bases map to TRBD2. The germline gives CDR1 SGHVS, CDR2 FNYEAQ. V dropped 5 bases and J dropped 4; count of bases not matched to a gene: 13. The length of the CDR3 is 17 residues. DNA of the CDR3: TGTGCCAGCAGCCGCCCGCTAGCGGGAGTATTGGGAGAGACCCAGTACTTC. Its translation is CASSRPLAGVLGETQYF.

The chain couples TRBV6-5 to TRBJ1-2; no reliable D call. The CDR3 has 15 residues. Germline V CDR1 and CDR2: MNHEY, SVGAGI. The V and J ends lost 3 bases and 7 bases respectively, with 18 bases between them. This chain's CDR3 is CASSYSSGRVGGYTF. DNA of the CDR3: TGTGCCAGCAGTTATTCCTCGGGGAGGGTTGGTGGCTACACCTTC.

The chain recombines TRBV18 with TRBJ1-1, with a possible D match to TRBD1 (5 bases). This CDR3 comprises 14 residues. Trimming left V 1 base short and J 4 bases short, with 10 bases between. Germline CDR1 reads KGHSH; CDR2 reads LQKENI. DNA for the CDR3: TGTGCCAGCTCACCACTCGGGCAGGGCACTGAAGCTTTCTTT. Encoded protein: CASSPLGQGTEAFF. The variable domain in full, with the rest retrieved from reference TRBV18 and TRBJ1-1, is NAGVMQNPRHLVRRRGQEARLRCSPMKGHSHVYWYRQLPEEGLKFMVYLQKENIIDESGMPKERFSAEFPKEGPSILRIQQVVRGDSAAYFCASSPLGQGTEAFFGQGTRLTVV.

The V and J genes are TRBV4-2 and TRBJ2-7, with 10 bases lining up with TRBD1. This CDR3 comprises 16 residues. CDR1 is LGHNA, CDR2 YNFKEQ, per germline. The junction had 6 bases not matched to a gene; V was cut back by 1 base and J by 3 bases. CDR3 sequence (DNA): TGTGCCAGCAGCCAAGGACCGGACAGGGGGGTCTACGAGCAGTACTTC. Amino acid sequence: CASSQGPDRGVYEQYF.

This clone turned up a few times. The CDR3, as DNA: TGTGCCAGCAGCCCAAGGACAGCGTCTGGAAACACCATATATTTT. It translates to CASSPRTASGNTIYF. The chain recombines TRBV7-9 with TRBJ1-3, with a tentative D call TRBD1 (6 bases). V lost 5 bases to trimming and J lost 1 base, with 12 bases between them. The CDR3 is made up of 15 amino acids. Germline V gene lookup returns CDR1 SEHNR and CDR2 FQNEAQ (reference sequence).

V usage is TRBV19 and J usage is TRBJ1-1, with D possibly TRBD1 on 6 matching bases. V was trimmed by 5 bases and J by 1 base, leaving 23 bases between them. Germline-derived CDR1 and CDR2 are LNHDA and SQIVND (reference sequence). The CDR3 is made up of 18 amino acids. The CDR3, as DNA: TGTGCCAGTAGTCTCGACGAAGGACAGTATGGAGCGAACACTGAAGCTTTCTTT. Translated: CASSLDEGQYGANTEAFF.

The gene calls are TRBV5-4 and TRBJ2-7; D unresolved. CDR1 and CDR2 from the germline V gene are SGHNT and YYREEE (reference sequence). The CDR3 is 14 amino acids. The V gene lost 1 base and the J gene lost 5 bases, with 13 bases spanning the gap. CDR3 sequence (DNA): TGTGCCAGCAGCTTGAATCAAAAAGCCCACGAGCAGTACTTC. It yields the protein CASSLNQKAHEQYF.

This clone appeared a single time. The CDR3 spells CASSVGLAGGNTGELFF. CDR3 sequence (DNA): TGTGCCAGCAGCGTAGGTCTAGCGGGAGGGAACACCGGGGAGCTGTTTTTT. V usage is TRBV9 and J usage is TRBJ2-2, with 11 bases that match TRBD2. The CDR3 has 17 amino acids. Looked up from germline, CDR1 is SGDLS and CDR2 is YYNGEE. The J segment lost 1 base and the V segment lost 0 bases, leaving 2 bases of the junction unmatched. Full variable domain (rest looked up from reference TRBV9 and TRBJ2-2): DSGVTQTPKHLITATGQRVTLRCSPRSGDLSVYWYQQSLDQGLQFLIQYYNGEERAKGNILERFSAQQFPDLHSELNLSSLELGDSALYFCASSVGLAGGNTGELFFGEGSRLTVL.

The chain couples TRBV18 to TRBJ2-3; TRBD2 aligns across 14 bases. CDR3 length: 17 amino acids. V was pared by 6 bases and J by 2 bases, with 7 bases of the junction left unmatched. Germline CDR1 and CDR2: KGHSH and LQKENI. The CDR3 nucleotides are TGTGCCAGCTCCCCCGGGACTAGCGGGGGCTTCACAGATACGCAGTATTTT. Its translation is CASSPGTSGGFTDTQYF.